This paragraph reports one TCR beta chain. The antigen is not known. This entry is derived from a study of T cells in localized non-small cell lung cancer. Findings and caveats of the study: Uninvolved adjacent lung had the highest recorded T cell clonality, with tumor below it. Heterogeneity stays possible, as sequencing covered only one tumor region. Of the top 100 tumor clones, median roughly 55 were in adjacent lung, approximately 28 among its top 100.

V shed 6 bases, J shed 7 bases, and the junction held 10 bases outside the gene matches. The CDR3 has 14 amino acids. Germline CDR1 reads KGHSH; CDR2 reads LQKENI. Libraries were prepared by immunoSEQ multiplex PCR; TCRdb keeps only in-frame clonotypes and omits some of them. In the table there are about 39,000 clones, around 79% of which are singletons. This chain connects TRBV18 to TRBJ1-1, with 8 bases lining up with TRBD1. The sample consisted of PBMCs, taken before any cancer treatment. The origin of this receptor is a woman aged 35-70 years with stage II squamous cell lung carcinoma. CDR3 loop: CASSSQGVNIEAFF. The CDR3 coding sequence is TGTGCCAGCTCGTCACAGGGGGTGAATATTGAAGCTTTCTTT.